A single sample is the source of the 10 T cell receptor beta chains below, sequenced in a study of cytotoxic CD8 clonotypes in ibrutinib-treated CLL. Sequencing used immunoSEQ multiplex PCR; TCRdb keeps in-frame clones, though not all of them. The table records under 200,000 clones, approximately 80% of them present only once. Sequenced here: PBMCs, sampled after 12 months of ibrutinib treatment. Every receptor here comes from a human donor with chronic lymphocytic leukemia.

This chain uses TRBV7-9 with TRBJ2-5, with D unclear. Per the germline V gene, CDR1 is SEHNR and CDR2 is FQNEAQ (reference sequence). This CDR3 contains 13 residues. V lost 6 bases and J 0 bases, leaving 8 bases between the germline ends. CDR3 bases: TGTGCCAGCAGTTGGGTGAACCAAGAGACCCAGTACTTC. Residues: CASSWVNQETQYF.

The chain couples TRBV15 to TRBJ1-5; D is unresolved. The V gene lost 0 bases and the J gene lost 0 bases, with 3 bases spanning the gap. This CDR3 is 14 amino acids long. The germline V gene has CDR1 LNHNV and CDR2 YYDKDF (reference sequence). The CDR3 loop is CATSRDNSNQPQHF. Written as DNA, the CDR3 is TGTGCCACCAGCAGAGATAATAGCAATCAGCCCCAGCATTTT. The full variable domain, in which reference TRBV15 and TRBJ1-5 provide the parts outside the CDR3, is DAMVIQNPRYQVTQFGKPVTLSCSQTLNHNVMYWYQQKSSQAPKLLFHYYDKDFNNEADTPDNFQSRRPNTSFCFLDIRSPGLGDTAMYLCATSRDNSNQPQHFGDGTRLSIL.

This sequence joins TRBV5-1 and TRBJ2-7, with 8 bases matching TRBD1. This CDR3 contains 14 residues. Per germline, CDR1 SGHRS and CDR2 YFSETQ. Trimming cost V 4 bases and J 6 bases; bases outside gene matches: 9. Here the CDR3 DNA reads TGCGCCAGCAGCCCTCCGACAGGGGCGGCCGAGCAGTACTTC. This sequence encodes CASSPPTGAAEQYF.

This sequence joins TRBV28 and TRBJ1-2; the match to TRBD1 covers 7 bases. From germline, CDR1 is MDHEN and CDR2 SYDVKM. The CDR3 has 14 amino acids. Trimming removed 6 bases from V and 6 bases from J; junction bases left unmatched: 10. CDR3 sequence reads: CASSLQGITNGYTF. The CDR3 bases are TGTGCCAGCAGCTTACAGGGGATTACGAATGGCTACACCTTC.

V gene TRBV27 combines with J gene TRBJ1-5; D is possibly TRBD1 (6 bases). The germline V and J ends were trimmed by 8 bases and 7 bases, with 21 bases remaining between them. There are 15 residues in the CDR3. CDR1 is MNHEY, CDR2 SMNVEV, per germline (reference sequence). For the CDR3, the DNA is TGTGCCAGCGGCCCCTACAGGGACTCTCAGCAGCCCCAGCATTTT. This translates into CASGPYRDSQQPQHF.

The V and J genes are TRBV27 and TRBJ1-2; D not resolved. Deletions cut 2 bases from V and 2 bases from J, with 9 bases between. Germline CDR1 and CDR2: MNHEY and SMNVEV (reference sequence). CDR3 length equals 14 residues. CDR3 DNA: TGTGCCAGCAGTTTAAAGTCGGGGAACTATGGCTACACCTTC. This encodes CASSLKSGNYGYTF.

The genes are TRBV28 and TRBJ1-5; TRBD1 aligns across 8 bases. V gave up 4 bases and J gave up 1 base; unmatched junction bases: 9. The CDR3 consists of 17 residues. The germline V gene encodes CDR1 MDHEN and CDR2 SYDVKM. The CDR3 DNA follows: TGTGCCAGCAGTTCCTTGGACAGGGTGATAAGCAATCAGCCCCAGCATTTT. The encoded protein is CASSSLDRVISNQPQHF. Filled out from reference TRBV28 and TRBJ1-5, the complete variable domain reads DVKVTQSSRYLVKRTGEKVFLECVQDMDHENMFWYRQDPGLGLRLIYFSYDVKMKEKGDIPEGYSVSREKKERFSLILESASTNQTSMYLCASSSLDRVISNQPQHFGDGTRLSIL.

The table lists this clone with a few counts. The gene calls are TRBV7-9 and TRBJ1-2, with D possibly TRBD1 on 6 matching bases. V dropped 7 bases and J dropped 8 bases, with 26 bases sitting between them. The CDR3 is 16 amino acids. Per germline, CDR1 SEHNR and CDR2 FQNEAQ (reference sequence). The CDR3 nucleotides are TGTGCCAGCATAGGGGGATCGTTGGGCCTCTATAAGGGCTACACCTTC. Residues: CASIGGSLGLYKGYTF.

The chain joins TRBV28 to TRBJ1-5; D uncertain. Trimming removed 3 bases from V and 5 bases from J, with 14 bases in between. CDR3 length equals 15 residues. CDR1 MDHEN and CDR2 SYDVKM come from the germline V gene. CDR3 DNA: TGTGCCAGCAGTTTTGCCCCATATAGGGATCAGCCCCAGCATTTT. Its translation: CASSFAPYRDQPQHF. The entire variable domain, with the rest obtained from reference TRBV28 and TRBJ1-5, is as follows: DVKVTQSSRYLVKRTGEKVFLECVQDMDHENMFWYRQDPGLGLRLIYFSYDVKMKEKGDIPEGYSVSREKKERFSLILESASTNQTSMYLCASSFAPYRDQPQHFGDGTRLSIL.

This sequence joins TRBV7-2 and TRBJ2-7; a possible D gene is TRBD2 (6 bases). The CDR3 extends over 14 amino acids. Germline V CDR1 and CDR2: SGHTA, FQGNSA. V was shortened by 3 bases and J by 3 bases, with 12 bases between the two germline ends. The CDR3: CASSLGGTSYEQYF. The CDR3 region has the DNA TGTGCCAGCAGCTTGGGAGGTACAAGCTACGAGCAGTACTTC.